These 27 T cell receptor beta chains were sequenced from one sample in a study of control samples from healthy donors and cancer patients. Clones were sequenced by immunoSEQ multiplex PCR, and TCRdb holds only the in-frame ones, with some missing. The table lists 200,000 to 250,000 clones, just under 95% of them singletons. The sequencing input was blood. These receptors were taken from a man between 50 and 59 years old in good health.

The genes are TRBV27 and TRBJ1-1; 7 nucleotides agree with TRBD1. Looked up from germline, CDR1 is MNHEY and CDR2 is SMNVEV (reference sequence). Germline trimming cut 6 bases from V and 9 bases from J; bases unmatched to any gene: 16. The CDR3 contains 15 residues. The DNA of the CDR3 is TGTGCCAGCAGGGATCCCTCAGGGGGGGGACACAAAGCTTTCTTT. This sequence encodes CASRDPSGGGHKAFF.

The CDR3 bases are TGCGCCAGCAGCTTGGAAAGGGCCCGAAGGGGCTACACCTTC. Its translation is CASSLERARRGYTF. The chain employs TRBV5-1 and TRBJ1-2; D uncertain. This CDR3 has 14 amino acids. V was pared by 0 bases and J by 8 bases, with 14 bases between. The germline gives CDR1 SGHRS, CDR2 YFSETQ.

The J gene is TRBJ1-3, the V gene TRBV9; D possibly corresponds to TRBD1 (5 bases). Germline assignment: CDR1 SGDLS and CDR2 YYNGEE. The CDR3 covers 14 residues. Trimming took 0 bases from V and 3 from J, leaving 7 bases between them. This CDR3 is CASSVVGVGNTIYF. CDR3 coding DNA: TGTGCCAGCAGCGTAGTGGGGGTTGGAAACACCATATATTTT.

The CDR3 DNA reads as TGTGCCAGCAGCGTAGAACCGGGCCTGGTGAACACTGAAGCTTTCTTT. Amino acid sequence: CASSVEPGLVNTEAFF. The chain combines TRBV9 with TRBJ1-1; D ambiguous. V lost 0 bases and J lost 0, with 12 bases in between. Germline CDR1 and CDR2: SGDLS and YYNGEE. The CDR3 length is 16 residues.

The chain employs TRBV9 and TRBJ2-1; weak D call: TRBD1 (6 bases). The CDR3 spans 17 residues. Trimming removed 4 bases from V and 0 bases from J, with 17 bases in between. Germline V gives CDR1 SGDLS, CDR2 YYNGEE. The CDR3 DNA is TGTGCCAGCAGCCCTCGATTGACAGGTAGCTCCTACAATGAGCAGTTCTTC. Translating gives CASSPRLTGSSYNEQFF.

The chain has TRBV10-3 and TRBJ1-1; D gene unclear. Germline values: CDR1 ENHRY, CDR2 SYGVKD. The CDR3 length is 13 residues. Trimming took off 7 bases at V and 4 bases at J, with 13 bases between the two ends. The CDR3 coding sequence is TGTGCCATCAACCCCTCGGAGGGCACTGAAGCTTTCTTT. Translation gives CAINPSEGTEAFF.

This clone was found once. The V and J genes are TRBV5-4 and TRBJ1-1, with D perhaps matching TRBD1 (6 bases). V was trimmed by 6 bases and J by 1 base, leaving 13 bases between them. CDR1 is SGHNT, CDR2 YYREEE, per germline (reference sequence). The CDR3 is 14 residues long. The CDR3 DNA reads as TGTGCCAGCACCGGGGGACACGGGAACACTGAAGCTTTCTTT. Translation: CASTGGHGNTEAFF.

Note on this clone: The sample contains more than one DNA sequence encoding this CDR3. The chain couples TRBV15 to TRBJ2-3; D ambiguous. The CDR3 runs 11 residues. The ends were cut back, 4 bases at V and 6 bases at J, with 5 bases in the middle. Germline CDR1 reads LNHNV; CDR2 reads YYDKDF (reference sequence). The CDR3 region is CATSTTDTQYF. CDR3 bases: TGTGCCACCAGCACGACGGATACGCAGTATTTT. Full variable domain (remainder filled in from reference TRBV15 and TRBJ2-3): DAMVIQNPRYQVTQFGKPVTLSCSQTLNHNVMYWYQQKSSQAPKLLFHYYDKDFNNEADTPDNFQSRRPNTSFCFLDIRSPGLGDTAMYLCATSTTDTQYFGPGTRLTVL.

This clone was seen just once. The gene calls are TRBV28 and TRBJ1-1; 7 positions match TRBD1. Germline CDR1 reads MDHEN; CDR2 reads SYDVKM. The CDR3 length is 16 residues. V lost 3 bases to trimming and J lost 10 bases; unmatched junction nucleotides: 17. The CDR3 loop reads CASSLSATGIEFGAFF. In nucleotides, the CDR3 is TGTGCCAGCAGTTTGAGCGCGACAGGGATCGAATTCGGAGCTTTCTTT. Drawing the rest from reference TRBV28 and TRBJ1-1, the complete variable domain is DVKVTQSSRYLVKRTGEKVFLECVQDMDHENMFWYRQDPGLGLRLIYFSYDVKMKEKGDIPEGYSVSREKKERFSLILESASTNQTSMYLCASSLSATGIEFGAFFGQGTRLTVV.

The chain is built from TRBV29-1 and TRBJ1-4; 10 bases fit TRBD1. The germline CDR1 and CDR2 sequences are SQVTM and ANQGSEA. This CDR3 is 13 amino acids long. Trimming at V came to 6 bases and at J to 7 bases, leaving 5 bases not matched to a gene. The CDR3 reads CSVGQGGGEKLFF. The CDR3 DNA sequence: TGCAGCGTAGGACAGGGGGGTGGTGAAAAACTGTTTTTT.

The chain has TRBV10-1 and TRBJ2-2; D tentatively fits TRBD1 or TRBD2 (6 bases each). This CDR3 has 13 amino acids. Trimming took off 6 bases at V and 4 bases at J, with 9 bases between the two ends. Germline CDR1 reads WNHNN; CDR2 reads SYGVQD (reference sequence). CDR3 sequence (DNA): TGCGCCAGCAGGGGGGGCACCACCGGGGAGCTGTTTTTT. It encodes CASRGGTTGELFF.

The chain employs TRBV5-1 and TRBJ2-3; D remains unclear. CDR1 SGHRS and CDR2 YFSETQ come from the germline V gene. The V and J ends lost 0 bases and 2 bases respectively, with 10 bases between them. The length of the CDR3 is 15 residues. The CDR3 loop reads CASSLAGSTTDTQYF. The DNA of the CDR3 is TGCGCCAGCAGCTTGGCCGGCAGTACCACAGATACGCAGTATTTT.

The CDR3 loop reads CASSTTGYNTEAFF. The CDR3, as DNA: TGTGCCAGTAGTACGACAGGGTACAACACTGAAGCTTTCTTT. The V and J genes are TRBV19 and TRBJ1-1; 7 nucleotides agree with TRBD1. The CDR3 has 14 residues. The ends lost 4 bases at V and 2 bases at J; junction bases unmatched: 4. Germline loops: CDR1 LNHDA, CDR2 SQIVND (reference sequence).

The rearrangement links TRBV6-6 to TRBJ1-1; 9 nucleotides line up with TRBD1. V lost 5 bases to trimming and J lost 7 bases; unmatched junction nucleotides: 8. The V gene's germline CDR1 is MNHNY and CDR2 SVGAGI (reference sequence). There are 14 residues in the CDR3. CDR3 sequence: CASSPRDRVGEAFF. The CDR3 coding sequence is TGTGCCAGCAGTCCCCGGGACAGGGTGGGTGAAGCTTTCTTT.

This chain connects TRBV6-6 to TRBJ2-7; TRBD1 agrees at 9 bases. CDR3 length: 13 residues. Germline assignment: CDR1 MNHNY and CDR2 SVGAGI (reference sequence). The V segment lost 8 bases and the J segment 3 bases; nucleotides outside the gene matches: 5. The CDR3 DNA reads TGTGCCAGCCAAGACAGGGGGATCTACGAGCAGTACTTC. This encodes CASQDRGIYEQYF.

This chain connects TRBV3-1 (or the pseudogene TRBV3-2) to TRBJ2-3; 7 bases map to TRBD2. The germline V gene encodes CDR1 LGHDT and CDR2 YNNKEL (reference sequence). The V segment lost 6 bases and the J segment 5 bases; nucleotides outside the gene matches: 5. The CDR3 loop spans 13 amino acids. The CDR3, as DNA: TGTGCCAGCAGAACGCCGGGGGGAGATACGCAGTATTTT. As protein: CASRTPGGDTQYF.

The rearrangement links TRBV28 to TRBJ1-6; D perhaps matches TRBD1 (5 bases). The CDR3 extends over 14 amino acids. Trimming removed 4 bases at V and 9 bases at J, with 13 bases between. Germline CDR1 reads MDHEN; CDR2 reads SYDVKM. The CDR3 region is CASSWDPGGSPLHF. The DNA of the CDR3 is TGTGCCAGCAGTTGGGACCCGGGGGGTTCACCCCTCCACTTT.

The V call is TRBV29-1, the J call TRBJ1-5; no firm D call. Germline loops: CDR1 SQVTM, CDR2 ANQGSEA. The CDR3 length is 13 residues. V gave up 4 bases and J gave up 0 bases, with 7 bases separating them. CDR3: CSVVSHSNQPQHF. The CDR3 coding sequence is TGCAGCGTTGTCAGTCATAGCAATCAGCCCCAGCATTTT.

The chain combines TRBV5-6 with TRBJ1-3, with TRBD1 matching over 9 bases. J lost 8 bases, V lost 5 bases, and 5 bases had no gene match. This CDR3 region has 13 residues. Per the germline V gene, CDR1 is SGHDT and CDR2 is YYEEEE. In DNA, the CDR3 is TGTGCCAGCAGTATACAGGGGGCTGACACCATATATTTT. Protein: CASSIQGADTIYF.

The chain recombines TRBV19 with TRBJ1-4, with D tentatively TRBD1 (6 bases). The CDR3 length is 14 residues. Per the germline V gene, CDR1 is LNHDA and CDR2 is SQIVND (reference sequence). Trimming removed 6 bases from V and 5 bases from J, with 13 bases in between. The CDR3 spells CASRQGLANEKLFF. For the CDR3, the DNA is TGTGCCAGTAGACAGGGTCTGGCGAATGAAAAACTGTTTTTT. Full variable domain (rest looked up from reference TRBV19 and TRBJ1-4): DGGITQSPKYLFRKEGQNVTLSCEQNLNHDAMYWYRQDPGQGLRLIYYSQIVNDFQKGDIAEGYSVSREKKESFPLTVTSAQKNPTAFYLCASRQGLANEKLFFGSGTQLSVL.

The rearrangement links TRBV2 to TRBJ2-2; D ambiguous. This CDR3 has 13 amino acids. Trimming removed 5 bases from V and 4 bases from J, with 8 bases in between. Germline V lookup: CDR1 SNHLY, CDR2 FYNNEI. The CDR3 region is CASSLGFTGELFF. In nucleotides, the CDR3 is TGTGCCAGCAGTCTGGGTTTCACCGGGGAGCTGTTTTTT.

The J gene is TRBJ2-3, the V gene TRBV2, with a tentative D call TRBD2 (5 bases). Germline CDR1 reads SNHLY; CDR2 reads FYNNEI. V was shortened by 7 bases and J by 2 bases, with 16 bases between the two germline ends. This CDR3 has 15 residues. The CDR3 DNA follows: TGTGCCAGCACCGGAGAGGGCGGCCTCACAGATACGCAGTATTTT. Its protein is CASTGEGGLTDTQYF.

CDR3 DNA sequence: TGTGCCAGCAGCTTGAGAACGAGCTCCTATAATTCACCCCTCCACTTT. Protein product: CASSLRTSSYNSPLHF. The chain has TRBV5-8 and TRBJ1-6; D call uncertain. Germline loops: CDR1 SGHTS, CDR2 YDEGEE. Trimming removed 1 base at V and 0 bases at J, with 8 bases between. This CDR3 comprises 16 residues.

About this clone: This same CDR3 is encoded by further DNA sequences in the sample. The CDR3 DNA reads TGTGCCAGCAGTTACTCGCCCTCCAACTATGGCTACACCTTC. Translation: CASSYSPSNYGYTF. This chain connects TRBV6-5 to TRBJ1-2; D is ambiguous. The CDR3 runs 14 residues. Germline V gene sequence: CDR1 MNHEY, CDR2 SVGAGI. V was shortened by 0 bases and J by 2 bases, with 7 bases between the two germline ends.

This chain links TRBV6-6 with TRBJ1-1; D call uncertain. The V gene lost 0 bases and the J gene lost 4 bases, with 12 bases spanning the gap. This CDR3 is 15 amino acids long. The germline V gene encodes CDR1 MNHNY and CDR2 SVGAGI (reference sequence). CDR3 bases: TGTGCCAGCAGTTACTCAGGTGGGTGGGGCACTGAAGCTTTCTTT. Translation: CASSYSGGWGTEAFF.

The chain has TRBV7-2 and TRBJ1-2; no clear D gene. V lost 1 base and J 8 bases, leaving 8 bases between the germline ends. This CDR3 comprises 12 residues. Germline V gene data show CDR1 as SGHTA and CDR2 as FQGNSA. CDR3 region: CASSLGRGGYTF. CDR3 nucleotides: TGTGCCAGCAGCTTAGGACGCGGAGGCTACACCTTC.

The chain couples TRBV29-1 to TRBJ1-2; 7 nucleotides agree with TRBD1. The CDR3 has 11 residues. Trimming at V came to 7 bases and at J to 5 bases, leaving 4 bases not matched to a gene. Germline assignment: CDR1 SQVTM and CDR2 ANQGSEA. The CDR3 nucleotides are TGCAGCGCCGACAGGGATTATGGCTACACCTTC. Translation: CSADRDYGYTF.